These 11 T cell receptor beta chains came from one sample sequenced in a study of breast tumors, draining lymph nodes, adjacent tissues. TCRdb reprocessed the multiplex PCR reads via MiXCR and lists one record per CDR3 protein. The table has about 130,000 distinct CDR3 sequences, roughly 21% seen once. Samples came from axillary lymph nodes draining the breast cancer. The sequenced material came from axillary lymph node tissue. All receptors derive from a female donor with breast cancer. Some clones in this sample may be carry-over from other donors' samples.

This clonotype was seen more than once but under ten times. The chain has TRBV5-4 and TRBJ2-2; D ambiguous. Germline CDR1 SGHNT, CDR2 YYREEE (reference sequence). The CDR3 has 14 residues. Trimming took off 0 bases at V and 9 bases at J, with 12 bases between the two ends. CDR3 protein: CASSLATNRRELFF. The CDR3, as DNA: TGTGCCAGCAGCTTGGCCACGAATAGGAGGGAGCTGTTTTTT.

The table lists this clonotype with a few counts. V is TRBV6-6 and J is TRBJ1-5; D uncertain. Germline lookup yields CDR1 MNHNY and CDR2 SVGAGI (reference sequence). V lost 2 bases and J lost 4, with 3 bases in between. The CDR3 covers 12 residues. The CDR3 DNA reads TGTGCCAGCAGTTACATGAATCAGCCCCAGCATTTT. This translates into CASSYMNQPQHF.

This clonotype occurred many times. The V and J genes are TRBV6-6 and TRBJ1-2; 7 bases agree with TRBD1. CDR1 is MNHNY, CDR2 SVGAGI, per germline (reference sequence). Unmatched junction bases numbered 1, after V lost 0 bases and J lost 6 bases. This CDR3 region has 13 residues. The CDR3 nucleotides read TGTGCCAGCAGTTACTCAGGACAGGATGGCTACACCTTC. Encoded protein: CASSYSGQDGYTF.

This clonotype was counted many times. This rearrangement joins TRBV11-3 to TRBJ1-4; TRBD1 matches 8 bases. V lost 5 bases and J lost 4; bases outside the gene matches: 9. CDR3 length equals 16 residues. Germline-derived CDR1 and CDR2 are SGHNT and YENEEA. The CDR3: CASSEIRGQGNEKLFF. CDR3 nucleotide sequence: TGTGCCAGCAGCGAGATTCGAGGACAGGGTAATGAAAAACTGTTTTTT.

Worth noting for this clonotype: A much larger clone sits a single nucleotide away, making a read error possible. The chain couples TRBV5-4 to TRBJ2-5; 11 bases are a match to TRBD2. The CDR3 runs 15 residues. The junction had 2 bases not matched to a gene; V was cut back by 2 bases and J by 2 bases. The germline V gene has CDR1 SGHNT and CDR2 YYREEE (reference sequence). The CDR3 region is CASSFASGGQETQYF. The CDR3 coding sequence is TGTGCCAGCAGCTTCGCTAGCGGGGGGCAAGAGACCCAGTACTTC.

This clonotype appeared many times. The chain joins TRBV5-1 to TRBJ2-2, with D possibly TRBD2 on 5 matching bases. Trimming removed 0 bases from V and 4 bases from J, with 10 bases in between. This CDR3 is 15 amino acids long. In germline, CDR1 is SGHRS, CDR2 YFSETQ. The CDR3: CASSLGAGSTGELFF. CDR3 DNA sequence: TGCGCCAGCAGCTTGGGTGCGGGTTCCACCGGGGAGCTGTTTTTT.

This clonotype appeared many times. CDR3 nucleotides: TGTGCCAGCAGTACATCCGGGACAAAGAGCCTCAATCAGCCCCAGCATTTT. Its translation: CASSTSGTKSLNQPQHF. This chain uses TRBV6-1 with TRBJ1-5, with a tentative D call TRBD1 (6 bases). Germline CDR1 and CDR2: MNHNS and SASEGT. This CDR3 has 17 residues. V shed 5 bases and J shed 3 bases, with 20 bases lying between them.

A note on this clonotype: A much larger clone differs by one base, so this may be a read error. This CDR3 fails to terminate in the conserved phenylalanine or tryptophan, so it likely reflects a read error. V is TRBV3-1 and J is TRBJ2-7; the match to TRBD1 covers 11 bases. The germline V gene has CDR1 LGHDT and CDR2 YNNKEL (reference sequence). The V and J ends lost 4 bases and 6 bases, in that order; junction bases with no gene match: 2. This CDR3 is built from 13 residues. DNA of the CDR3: TGTGCCAGCAGCCGGGGACAGGGGGGCGAGCAGTACCTC. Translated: CASSRGQGGEQYL.

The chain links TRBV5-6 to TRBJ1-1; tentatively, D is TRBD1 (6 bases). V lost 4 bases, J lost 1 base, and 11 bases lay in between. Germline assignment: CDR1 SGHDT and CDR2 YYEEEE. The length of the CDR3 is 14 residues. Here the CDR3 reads CASSRGQKNTEAFF. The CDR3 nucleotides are TGTGCCAGCAGCCGCGGACAGAAGAACACTGAAGCTTTCTTT.

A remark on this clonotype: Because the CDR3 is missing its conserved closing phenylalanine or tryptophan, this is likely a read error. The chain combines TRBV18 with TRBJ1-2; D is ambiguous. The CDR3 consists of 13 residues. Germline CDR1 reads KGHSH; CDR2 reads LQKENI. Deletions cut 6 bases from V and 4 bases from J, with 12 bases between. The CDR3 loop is CASSLAGSYGYTL. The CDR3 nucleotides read TGTGCCAGCTCTCTCGCGGGGTCCTATGGCTACACCCTC.

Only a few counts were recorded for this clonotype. The CDR3 region is CASSLQGTAGELFF. CDR3 nucleotide sequence: TGTGCCAGCAGCTTACAGGGGACAGCCGGGGAGCTGTTTTTT. The chain recombines TRBV11-1 with TRBJ2-2, with 7 bases matching TRBD1. The V gene end was trimmed by 2 bases and the J gene end by 6 bases; junction bases not matched to a gene: 3. CDR3 length equals 14 residues. In germline, CDR1 is SGHAT, CDR2 FQDESV (reference sequence). Full variable domain (rest looked up from reference TRBV11-1 and TRBJ2-2): EAEVAQSPRYKITEKSQAVAFWCDPISGHATLYWYRQILGQGPELLVQFQDESVVDDSQLPKDRFSAERLKGVDSTLKIQPAELGDSAMYLCASSLQGTAGELFFGEGSRLTVL.